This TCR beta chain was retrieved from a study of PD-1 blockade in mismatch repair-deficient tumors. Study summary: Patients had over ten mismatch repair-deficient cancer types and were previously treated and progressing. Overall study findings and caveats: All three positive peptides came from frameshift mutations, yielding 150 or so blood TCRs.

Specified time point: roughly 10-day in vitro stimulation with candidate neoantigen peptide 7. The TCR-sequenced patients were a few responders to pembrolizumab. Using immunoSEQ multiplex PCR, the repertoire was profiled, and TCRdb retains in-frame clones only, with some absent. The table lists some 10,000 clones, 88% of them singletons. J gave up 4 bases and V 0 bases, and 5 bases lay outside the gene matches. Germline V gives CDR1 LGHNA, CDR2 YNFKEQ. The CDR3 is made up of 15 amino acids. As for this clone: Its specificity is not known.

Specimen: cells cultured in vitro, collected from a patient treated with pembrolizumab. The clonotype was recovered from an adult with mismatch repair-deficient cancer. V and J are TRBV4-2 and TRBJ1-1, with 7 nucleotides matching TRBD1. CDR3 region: CASSQDLNRGTEAFF. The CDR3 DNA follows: TGTGCCAGCAGCCAAGATCTAAACAGGGGCACTGAAGCTTTCTTT.